This T cell receptor (beta chain) was identified during a study of blood T cell repertoires in COVID-19 (dated by TCRdb to 2018 to 2021). Regarding the study in general: Samples covering the acute and convalescent phases of COVID-19 were provided by collaborators in the United States, Italy and Spain. The prospective study material was composed of cDNA or gDNA derived from T cells, B-cell-depleted T cells, or PBMCs. A de-identified subject ID, COVID-19 status, age in years and sex were almost always included in the sample metadata. Samples came from the ongoing ImmuneRACE study (first 160 participants) plus 1,254 subjects from 6 global collaborators. HLA class I and class II types, where available, came from metadata supplied by the sample provider rather than from assay-based typing. Subjects who had been exposed to COVID-19, were actively infected with it, or had recovered from it provided the deeply sampled blood TCRbeta repertoires that made up the dataset. A freely available public database, intended as a resource for researchers studying the immune response to SARS-CoV-2, is where the repertoires were released.

Comments on this clone: No antigen is known for it. Per-base quality was not reported, and no clone a single base away is much larger than it.

TCRbeta CDR3 regions were amplified from genomic DNA by means of the immunoSEQ Assay, a bias-controlled multiplex PCR. On the authors' methods: Within the assay, amplification of reference gene primers was used to estimate how many nucleated cells each sample contained. Sequence reads were collapsed and filtered to measure the absolute abundance of every unique TCRbeta CDR3 rearrangement. For each sample, productive Simpson clonality was calculated as the square root of Simpson's diversity index over productive rearrangements. TCRdb provides this immuneACCESS table in a form limited to in-frame rearrangements. Some clones are lacking; in checked studies, under half of them reflect an unresolved V gene, and why the rest are absent is not known. The V and J calls and clone size are taken from that table; D and trimming were inferred from the DNA. The sample includes about 58,000 clones, with under 90% observed a single time. Jointly, the top ten make up approximately 5% of the sample.

Summary of the overall study and its limitations: How much clinical and demographic metadata was included differed by source and by participant, and the metadata was provided uncurated.

The CDR1 and CDR2 encoded by the germline V gene are SGHAT and FQNNGV. V gives up 5 bases and J gives up 7 bases, and the segment between their germline ends measures 15 bases. The CDR3 starts with the cysteine, ends with the phenylalanine, and has 13 residues. The CDR3 DNA has 39 bases and is translated from base 1. Collaborating institutions collected whole blood in K2EDTA tubes following their own protocols. For TCRbeta analysis, collaborators shipped samples in one of three forms: frozen whole blood, isolated PBMCs, or DNA extracted from either of those sample types. The sequenced sample consisted of peripheral blood. This TCR came from a man aged 40-55 years with active COVID-19. The chain was built from TRBV11-2 and TRBJ2-7; no D gene can be assigned with confidence. The CDR3 region reads CASSRSTAVEQYF. The nucleotide sequence reads as follows: TGTGCCAGCAGCCGAAGCACAGCCGTAGAGCAGTACTTC.